These 7 T cell receptor beta chains were sequenced from one sample in a study of T cell changes during pregnancy in multiple sclerosis. Sequencing was performed with immunoSEQ multiplex PCR; in TCRdb, only in-frame clones are kept and a portion is missing. The table lists 70,000 to 85,000 clones, roughly nine tenths of them singletons. This material consisted of peripheral blood, taken before pregnancy. These receptors all stem from a female donor with multiple sclerosis, enrolled in a pregnancy study.

V and J are TRBV5-1 and TRBJ2-7; no firm D call. Per the germline V gene, CDR1 is SGHRS and CDR2 is YFSETQ. With 2 bases removed from V and 1 base from J, the gap between germline ends came to 7 bases. This CDR3 has 13 residues. Here the CDR3 reads CASSLRVSYEQYF. CDR3 sequence (DNA): TGCGCCAGCAGCTTACGGGTTTCCTACGAGCAGTACTTC.

The chain employs TRBV29-1 and TRBJ1-1; possibly TRBD1 for D (6 bases). Germline lookup yields CDR1 SQVTM and CDR2 ANQGSEA. The CDR3 length is 13 residues. Trimming shortened V by 0 bases and J by 6 bases, and 11 bases separated the two germline ends. CDR3 sequence: CSVEEEPGAEAFF. Here the CDR3 DNA reads TGCAGCGTTGAAGAAGAACCAGGGGCTGAAGCTTTCTTT.

The V gene is TRBV9, the J gene TRBJ2-7, with 7 bases that match TRBD1. CDR1 is SGDLS and CDR2 is YYNGEE in the germline V gene. The CDR3 totals 13 residues. The junction had 3 bases not matched to a gene; V was cut back by 3 bases and J by 3 bases. The chain's CDR3 is CASSAAGGYEQYF. CDR3 nucleotides: TGTGCCAGCAGCGCCGCAGGGGGCTACGAGCAGTACTTC.

The chain has TRBV14 and TRBJ1-2, with 9 bases lining up with TRBD1. V was pared by 0 bases and J by 2 bases, with 4 bases of the junction left unmatched. The germline gives CDR1 SGHDN, CDR2 FVKESK. The CDR3 is 16 amino acids. CDR3 protein: CASSQEGTGRNYGYTF. The CDR3, as DNA: TGTGCCAGCAGCCAAGAAGGGACAGGGAGAAACTATGGCTACACCTTC.

The chain carries TRBV6-5 and TRBJ1-5; D unresolved. This CDR3 is 15 amino acids long. V dropped 0 bases and J dropped 6 bases, with 12 bases sitting between them. CDR1 is MNHEY, CDR2 SVGAGI, per germline. This CDR3 is CASSYSRTDGQPQHF. DNA of the CDR3: TGTGCCAGCAGTTACTCGAGAACAGACGGTCAGCCCCAGCATTTT.

The chain links TRBV6-1 to TRBJ2-7; no definite D call. Germline V gene data show CDR1 as MNHNS and CDR2 as SASEGT. Trimming removed 1 base at V and 0 bases at J, with 10 bases between. This CDR3 is built from 15 residues. The CDR3 DNA follows: TGTGCCAGCAGTGAAGGGCAGTGGAGCTCCTACGAGCAGTACTTC. Its protein product is CASSEGQWSSYEQYF.

The rearrangement joins TRBV5-4 to TRBJ2-2, with D possibly TRBD1 on 7 matching bases. Trimming cost V 4 bases and J 3 bases, with 16 bases left between them. Per the germline V gene, CDR1 is SGHNT and CDR2 is YYREEE (reference sequence). The CDR3 runs 16 residues. The CDR3 is CASSQGGGFDTGELFF. DNA for the CDR3: TGTGCCAGCAGCCAGGGGGGCGGGTTTGACACCGGGGAGCTGTTTTTT. The full variable domain, completed using reference TRBV5-4 and TRBJ2-2, is ETGVTQSPTHLIKTRGQQVTLRCSSQSGHNTVSWYQQALGQGPQFIFQYYREEENGRGNFPPRFSGLQFPNYSSELNVNALELDDSALYLCASSQGGGFDTGELFFGEGSRLTVL.